The 7 T cell receptor beta chains below were found in one sample sequenced in a study of cytomegalovirus exposure and HLA in healthy donors. Measured with immunoSEQ multiplex PCR; TCRdb has only the in-frame clones, and not every one. The sample includes 250,000 to 300,000 clones, 80% to 90% of them seen just once. The material sequenced was PBMCs. These receptors were taken from a young woman in good health and CMV-seronegative.

J is TRBJ1-5 and V is TRBV10-2; D is perhaps TRBD1 (6 bases). V was shortened by 7 bases and J by 6 bases, with 10 bases between the two germline ends. The CDR3 covers 12 residues. Germline assignment: CDR1 WSHSY and CDR2 SAAADI. CDR3 in DNA: TGCGCCAGCACGACAGGAGCTCAGCCCCAGCATTTT. This translates into CASTTGAQPQHF.

This chain's CDR3 is CASSDTKQGGETQYF. The CDR3 bases are TGTGCCAGCAGTGACACAAAACAGGGTGGAGAGACCCAGTACTTC. The chain is built from TRBV25-1 and TRBJ2-5, with D perhaps TRBD1 (6 bases). V lost 3 bases to trimming and J lost 4 bases, with 15 bases between them. This CDR3 is built from 15 residues. CDR1 and CDR2 from the germline V gene are MGHDK and SYGVNS.

The chain has TRBV6-5 and TRBJ1-2, with D possibly TRBD1 on 5 matching bases. The germline V gene encodes CDR1 MNHEY and CDR2 SVGAGI. The V gene lost 7 bases and the J gene lost 4 bases, with 13 bases spanning the gap. The CDR3 is 13 residues long. The CDR3 loop reads CASKNQGSYGYTF. Written as DNA, the CDR3 is TGTGCCAGCAAGAATCAGGGTAGCTATGGCTACACCTTC.

The gene calls are TRBV4-1 and TRBJ2-7; TRBD2 agrees at 7 bases. With V trimmed by 0 bases and J by 3 bases, 14 bases remained unmatched. This CDR3 has 18 residues. CDR1 and CDR2 (germline): MGHRA, YSYEKL. The CDR3 loop reads CASSQEESGLAVNYEQYF. The CDR3 region has the DNA TGCGCCAGCAGCCAAGAGGAGTCTGGGCTAGCGGTTAACTACGAGCAGTACTTC.

This chain joins TRBV18 and TRBJ2-1; D perhaps matches TRBD1 (5 bases). Germline V gene sequence: CDR1 KGHSH, CDR2 LQKENI. The CDR3 is made up of 15 amino acids. Trimming took off 5 bases at V and 5 bases at J, with 16 bases between the two ends. The CDR3 DNA reads as TGTGCCAGCTCATTCCGGACACAGTCGGACAATGAGCAGTTCTTC. Protein sequence: CASSFRTQSDNEQFF.

This rearrangement joins TRBV30 to TRBJ1-6; no definite D call. Trimming shortened V by 3 bases and J by 6 bases, and 18 bases separated the two germline ends. The CDR3 consists of 16 residues. Germline assignment: CDR1 GTSNPN and CDR2 SVGIG (reference sequence). CDR3 loop: CAWSLIPGSPNSPLHF. The DNA of the CDR3 is TGTGCCTGGAGCCTTATTCCGGGGTCTCCTAATTCACCCCTCCACTTT.

The genes are TRBV7-9 and TRBJ1-1; D unclear. The CDR3 is 15 residues long. Germline CDR1 SEHNR, CDR2 FQNEAQ (reference sequence). Trimming cost V 5 bases and J 1 base, with 14 bases left between them. CDR3: CASSPLVVPNTEAFF. The CDR3 DNA reads TGTGCCAGCAGCCCACTGGTGGTCCCGAACACTGAAGCTTTCTTT.